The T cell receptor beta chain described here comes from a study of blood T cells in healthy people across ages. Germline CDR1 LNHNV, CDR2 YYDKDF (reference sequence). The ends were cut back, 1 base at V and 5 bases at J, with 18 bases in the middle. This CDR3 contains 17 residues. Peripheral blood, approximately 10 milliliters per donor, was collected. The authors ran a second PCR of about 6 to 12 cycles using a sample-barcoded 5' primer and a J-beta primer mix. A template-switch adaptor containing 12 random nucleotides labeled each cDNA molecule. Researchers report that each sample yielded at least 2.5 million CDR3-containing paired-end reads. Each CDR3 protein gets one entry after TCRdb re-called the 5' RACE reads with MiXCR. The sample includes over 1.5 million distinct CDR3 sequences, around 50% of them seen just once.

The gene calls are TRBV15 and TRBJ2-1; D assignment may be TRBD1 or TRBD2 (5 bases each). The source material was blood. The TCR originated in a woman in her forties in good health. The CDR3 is CATSRARGQGPDNEQFF. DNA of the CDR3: TGTGCCACCAGCAGAGCACGAGGGCAGGGCCCCGACAATGAGCAGTTCTTC.